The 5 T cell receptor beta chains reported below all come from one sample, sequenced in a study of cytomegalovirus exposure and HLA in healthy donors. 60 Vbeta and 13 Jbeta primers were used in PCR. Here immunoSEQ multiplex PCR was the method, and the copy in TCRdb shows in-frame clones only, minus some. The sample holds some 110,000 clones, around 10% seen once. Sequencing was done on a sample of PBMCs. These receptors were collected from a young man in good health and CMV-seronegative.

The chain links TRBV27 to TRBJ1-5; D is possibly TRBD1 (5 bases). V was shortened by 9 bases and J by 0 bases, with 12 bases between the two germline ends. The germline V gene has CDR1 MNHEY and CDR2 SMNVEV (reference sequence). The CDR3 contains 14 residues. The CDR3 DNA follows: TGTGCCAGTGGGGCCATACCTAGCAATCAGCCCCAGCATTTT. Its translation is CASGAIPSNQPQHF.

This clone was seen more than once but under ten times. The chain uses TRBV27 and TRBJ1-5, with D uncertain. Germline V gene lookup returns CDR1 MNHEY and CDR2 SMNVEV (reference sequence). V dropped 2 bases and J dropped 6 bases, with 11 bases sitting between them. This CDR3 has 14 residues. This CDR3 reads CASSLRGEGQPQHF. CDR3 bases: TGTGCCAGCAGTTTACGGGGAGAGGGTCAGCCCCAGCATTTT.

CDR3 residues: CASIPSPGRAGRGRDQPQHF. CDR3 sequence (DNA): TGCGCCAGCATTCCCAGCCCCGGGAGGGCCGGTCGGGGGCGGGATCAGCCCCAGCATTTT. V usage is TRBV10-1 and J usage is TRBJ1-5; D possibly corresponds to TRBD1 (6 bases). This CDR3 contains 20 residues. Germline CDR1 reads WNHNN; CDR2 reads SYGVQD (reference sequence). Trimming stripped 7 bases from V and 5 bases from J, with 33 bases between.

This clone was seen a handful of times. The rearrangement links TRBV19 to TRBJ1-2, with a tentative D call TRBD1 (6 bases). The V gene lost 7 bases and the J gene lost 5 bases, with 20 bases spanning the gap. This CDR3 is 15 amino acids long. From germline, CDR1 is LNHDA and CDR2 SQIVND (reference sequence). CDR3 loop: CASTFWWDTTYGYTF. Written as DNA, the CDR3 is TGTGCCAGTACCTTTTGGTGGGACACTACTTATGGCTACACCTTC.

The CDR3 bases are TGTGCTAGTGGTTGGGGACAGCTGCCACCTAGCACAGATACGCAGTATTTT. It is translated as CASGWGQLPPSTDTQYF. V gene TRBV12-5 combines with J gene TRBJ2-3; 7 nucleotides match TRBD1. J lost 0 bases, V lost 4 bases, and 10 bases had no gene match. Looked up from germline, CDR1 is LGHNT and CDR2 is FRNRAP. The CDR3 has 17 residues.